These T cell receptor beta chains were read from a single sample in a study of cytomegalovirus exposure and HLA in healthy donors. Clones were read by immunoSEQ multiplex PCR, and TCRdb kept only the in-frame ones, dropping some. The sample lists 90,000 to 120,000 clones, approximately 80% occurring once. The sequenced sample consisted of PBMCs. The receptors shown here come from a female donor in good health and CMV-seropositive. The CDR3 runs from the conserved cysteine through the conserved F or W. Each record gives: V gene, J gene, D gene, CDR3 length, clone size, CDR3 protein, CDR3 DNA. D genes are given only for firm matches. Not every row has a clone size; where given, it reads once, few, many or a size class.

>TRBV7-2|TRBJ2-3|TRBD2|16|few
CASSLQAGGGSDTQYF
TGTGCCAGCAGCCTTCAAGCGGGGGGCGGATCAGATACGCAGTATTTT
>TRBV5-4|TRBJ2-1|NA|14|NA
CASSLVGVHNEQFF
TGTGCCAGCAGCTTGGTCGGGGTCCACAATGAGCAGTTCTTC
>TRBV30|TRBJ1-1|NA|12|NA
CARLTGKTEAFF
TGTGCCAGACTTACAGGGAAAACTGAAGCTTTCTTT
>TRBV5-1|TRBJ2-1|TRBD2|16|NA
CASSLGGFSSYNEQFF
TGCGCCAGCAGCCTCGGGGGGTTTAGCTCCTACAATGAGCAGTTCTTC
>TRBV7-6|TRBJ2-5|NA|13|NA
CASSFQNQETQYF
TGTGCCAGCAGCTTCCAGAACCAAGAGACCCAGTACTTC
>TRBV5-1|TRBJ2-7|NA|14|few
CASSLEFSLGEQYF
TGCGCCAGCAGCTTGGAGTTTAGTCTCGGCGAGCAGTACTTC
>TRBV28|TRBJ2-1|TRBD2|15|NA
CASSISGGLVNEQFF
TGTGCCAGCAGTATCTCGGGGGGGCTGGTTAATGAGCAGTTCTTC
>TRBV6-5|TRBJ1-2|NA|13|NA
CASRRGSNYGYTF
TGTGCCAGCAGACGGGGGTCTAACTATGGCTACACCTTC
>TRBV14|TRBJ2-1|TRBD1|11|NA
CATGGRNEQFF
TGTGCCACAGGGGGTCGGAATGAGCAGTTCTTC
>TRBV7-2|TRBJ1-2|TRBD1|13|NA
CASSSGTAYGYTF
TGTGCCAGCAGCTCGGGGACAGCATATGGCTACACCTTC
>TRBV30|TRBJ1-2|TRBD1|16|NA
CAWRETYRGRRYGYTF
TGTGCCTGGAGGGAGACCTACAGGGGGCGCAGGTATGGCTACACCTTC
>TRBV7-9|TRBJ2-5|TRBD2|15|NA
CASSSIIGGGETQYF
TGTGCCAGCAGCTCCATTATTGGCGGGGGGGAGACCCAGTACTTC
>TRBV4-2|TRBJ1-6|TRBD1|17|NA
CASSQAGGGRVYSPLHF
TGTGCCAGCAGCCAAGCTGGAGGGGGCCGGGTGTATTCACCCCTCCACTTT
>TRBV12-5|TRBJ1-2|NA|16|NA
CASGLAHQGKNYGYTF
TGTGCTAGTGGTTTGGCCCACCAGGGTAAGAACTATGGCTACACCTTC
>TRBV6-1|TRBJ2-7|NA|13|NA
CASSDSSEYEQYF
TGTGCCAGCAGTGATTCTAGCGAGTACGAGCAGTACTTC
>TRBV5-1|TRBJ1-1|TRBD1|15|NA
CASSKRTGTNTEAFF
TGCGCCAGCAGCAAACGGACAGGGACGAACACTGAAGCTTTCTTT
>TRBV9|TRBJ1-1|TRBD1|13|few
CASSVGQLTEAFF
TGTGCCAGCAGCGTGGGACAGCTCACTGAAGCTTTCTTT
>TRBV18|TRBJ2-7|TRBD1|14|NA
CASSAGTGIYEQYF
TGTGCCAGCTCAGCCGGGACAGGAATCTACGAGCAGTACTTC
>TRBV15|TRBJ1-5|NA|15|NA
CATSRAAGFNQPQHF
TGTGCCACCAGCAGAGCAGCCGGGTTCAATCAGCCCCAGCATTTT
>TRBV10-3|TRBJ1-3|TRBD1|18|NA
CASAAGQVIGGSGNTIYF
TGTGCCTCCGCCGCGGGACAGGTAATCGGGGGCTCTGGAAACACCATATATTTT
>TRBV18|TRBJ1-4|NA|15|NA
CASSPFGGLGEKLFF
TGTGCCAGCTCACCCTTTGGAGGGTTGGGCGAAAAACTGTTTTTT
>TRBV5-1|TRBJ2-7|TRBD1|16|NA
CASSLGTGTGIREQYF
TGCGCCAGCAGCTTGGGAACCGGGACAGGGATACGCGAGCAGTACTTC
>TRBV5-6|TRBJ1-1|TRBD1|14|NA
CASSPTGFGTEAFF
TGTGCCAGCAGCCCGACAGGGTTTGGGACTGAAGCTTTCTTT
>TRBV5-1|TRBJ1-2|NA|15|NA
CASSLAYRADYGYTF
TGCGCCAGCAGCTTGGCCTACAGGGCGGACTATGGCTACACCTTC
>TRBV25-1|TRBJ2-6|NA|14|NA
CASSDSSGANGLTF
TGTGCCAGCAGTGACAGCTCTGGGGCCAACGGCCTGACTTTC
>TRBV5-5|TRBJ2-1|TRBD2|17|NA
CASSARFGLARDNEQFF
TGTGCCAGCAGCGCCAGATTCGGACTAGCGAGAGACAATGAGCAGTTCTTC
>TRBV27|TRBJ2-3|TRBD2|16|NA
CASSSWTSGSTDTQYF
TGTGCCAGCAGTTCCTGGACTAGCGGAAGCACAGATACGCAGTATTTT
>TRBV2|TRBJ1-3|TRBD1|15|NA
CASSRGTDSGNTIYF
TGTGCCAGCAGCCGCGGGACAGACTCTGGAAACACCATATATTTT
>TRBV6-5|TRBJ1-6|TRBD1|15|few
CASSPGGGGYSPLHF
TGTGCCAGCAGTCCAGGGGGCGGCGGTTACTCACCCCTCCACTTT
>TRBV30|TRBJ1-3|NA|13|NA
CAWGRGSGNTIYF
TGTGCCTGGGGAAGGGGCTCGGGAAACACCATATATTTT
>TRBV23-1|TRBJ2-1|TRBD2|14|NA
CASSKSSGANEQFF
TGCGCCAGCAGTAAGTCTAGCGGGGCCAATGAGCAGTTCTTC
>TRBV7-2|TRBJ2-6|NA|19|NA
CASSLVGGMFGSGANVLTF
TGTGCCAGCAGCTTAGTAGGGGGTATGTTCGGCTCTGGGGCCAACGTCCTGACTTTC
>TRBV12-5|TRBJ2-1|NA|14|NA
CASGLGGEGNEQFF
TGTGCTAGTGGTTTGGGGGGCGAAGGGAATGAGCAGTTCTTC
>TRBV2|TRBJ2-7|TRBD2|15|few
CASNLHSSGGYEQYF
TGTGCCAGCAATCTCCACTCTAGCGGGGGCTACGAGCAGTACTTC
>TRBV5-4|TRBJ1-1|TRBD1|15|NA
CASSTRGRVDTEAFF
TGTGCCAGCAGCACCAGGGGGCGGGTTGACACTGAAGCTTTCTTT
>TRBV18|TRBJ2-1|TRBD2|13|NA
CASSPPAGDEQFF
TGTGCCAGCTCACCACCAGCGGGAGATGAGCAGTTCTTC
>TRBV7-9|TRBJ2-5|NA|14|NA
CASSRDTSSETQYF
TGTGCCAGCAGCCGGGACACGTCGTCGGAGACCCAGTACTTC
>TRBV18|TRBJ2-5|TRBD2|16|NA
CASSPGLAGGGETQYF
TGTGCCAGCTCACCCGGACTAGCGGGGGGAGGAGAGACCCAGTACTTC
>TRBV7-9|TRBJ1-2|NA|12|NA
CSSSRANYGYTF
TGTTCCAGCAGCCGAGCCAACTATGGCTACACCTTC
>TRBV5-1|TRBJ1-4|TRBD1|16|NA
CASSLMGTGTNEKLFF
TGCGCCAGCAGTCTTATGGGGACAGGGACTAATGAAAAACTGTTTTTT
>TRBV5-1|TRBJ2-5|TRBD1|13|few
CASSDGTEETQYF
TGCGCCAGCAGCGACGGGACAGAAGAGACCCAGTACTTC
>TRBV28|TRBJ2-2|NA|16|NA
CASSFSDSPTTGELFF
TGTGCCAGCAGTTTCAGTGACTCCCCTACAACCGGGGAGCTGTTTTTT
>TRBV28|TRBJ1-1|NA|12|few
CASRGPNTEAFF
TGTGCCAGCAGGGGCCCAAACACTGAAGCTTTCTTT
>TRBV5-6|TRBJ2-3|TRBD2|14|NA
CASSQLAVQDTQYF
TGTGCCAGCAGCCAACTAGCGGTCCAGGATACGCAGTATTTT
>TRBV11-2|TRBJ2-1|NA|14|NA
CASSRIIVGDMQFF
TGTGCCAGCAGCCGTATTATAGTGGGGGACATGCAGTTCTTC
>TRBV5-8|TRBJ2-4|NA|16|NA
CASSPRQTLAKNIQYF
TGTGCCAGCAGCCCCCGACAGACCTTAGCCAAAAACATTCAGTACTTC
>TRBV6-4|TRBJ2-1|TRBD2|14|NA
CASSGLAEHNEQFF
TGTGCCAGCAGTGGGCTAGCGGAACACAATGAGCAGTTCTTC
>TRBV14|TRBJ2-7|TRBD2|13|NA
CASSWEGFGEQYF
TGTGCCAGCTCCTGGGAGGGATTTGGCGAGCAGTACTTC
>TRBV7-2|TRBJ2-2|NA|16|few
CASSHGTQTFTGELFF
TGTGCCAGCAGCCACGGGACTCAGACATTCACCGGGGAGCTGTTTTTT
>TRBV15|TRBJ2-7|TRBD2|15|NA
CATSAGGLSSYEQYF
TGTGCCACCAGCGCGGGGGGCCTAAGCTCCTACGAGCAGTACTTC
>TRBV7-6|TRBJ2-7|NA|14|NA
CASSPLTPHSEQYF
TGTGCCAGCAGCCCTTTGACTCCCCACTCCGAGCAGTACTTC
>TRBV5-1|TRBJ2-7|TRBD2|15|NA
CASSLGSGGLSEQYF
TGCGCCAGCAGCTTGGGAAGCGGGGGGCTGTCTGAGCAGTACTTC
>TRBV7-9|TRBJ1-1|NA|14|NA
CASSPWQGNTEAFF
TGTGCCAGCAGCCCGTGGCAGGGAAACACTGAAGCTTTCTTT